The 10 T cell receptor beta chains below all came from one sample that was sequenced in a study of shared clonotypes between healthy human individuals. The table came from immunoSEQ multiplex PCR; TCRdb's copy has only in-frame clones and leaves some out. This sample carries about 2.5 million clones, around 93% of them seen once, and the ten largest clones take approximately 0.41%. Sequenced: naive CD4+ T cells from PBMCs. Documented subset: CD45RA+ positively selected. The receptors stem from a man aged 18 to 30 in good health. Some clones in this sample may be carry-over from other donors' samples.

The J gene is TRBJ2-3, the V gene TRBV11-2; D remains ambiguous. V lost 1 base and J 2 bases, leaving 16 bases between the germline ends. The CDR3 consists of 17 residues. The germline V gene has CDR1 SGHAT and CDR2 FQNNGV. The CDR3 loop reads CASSLVGVALTTDTQYF. CDR3 coding DNA: TGTGCCAGCAGCTTAGTGGGCGTTGCGCTCACCACAGATACGCAGTATTTT.

The chain employs TRBV11-2 and TRBJ2-7, with TRBD2 matching over 7 bases. Germline CDR1 SGHAT, CDR2 FQNNGV. The CDR3 totals 16 residues. V lost 1 base and J lost 1; bases outside the gene matches: 7. In DNA form, the CDR3 reads TGTGCCAGCAGCTTAGGGGGGAGGGCCAGGTCCTACGAGCAGTACTTC. Amino acid sequence: CASSLGGRARSYEQYF.

The chain couples TRBV6-5 to TRBJ2-7, with 10 positions matching TRBD2. Germline CDR1 reads MNHEY; CDR2 reads SVGAGI. The V segment lost 2 bases and the J segment 3 bases; nucleotides outside the gene matches: 4. CDR3 length: 15 residues. The CDR3 protein is CASSYRASGSYEQYF. Here the CDR3 DNA reads TGTGCCAGCAGTTACCGGGCTAGCGGGAGCTACGAGCAGTACTTC.

On this clone: Other nucleotide sequences in the sample specify the same CDR3. The chain is built from TRBV9 and TRBJ2-7; tentatively, D is TRBD1 (7 bases). Trimming left V 0 bases short and J 6 bases short, with 10 bases between. The CDR3 is 13 amino acids. The germline gives CDR1 SGDLS, CDR2 YYNGEE. In DNA, the CDR3 is TGTGCCAGCAGCGTAGAGGAGGGGGCCGAGCAGTACTTC. Protein sequence: CASSVEEGAEQYF.

This chain connects TRBV27 to TRBJ1-4; D is unclear. The V and J ends lost 0 bases and 8 bases respectively, with 10 bases between them. Germline V gene sequence: CDR1 MNHEY, CDR2 SMNVEV (reference sequence). This CDR3 contains 14 residues. For the CDR3, the DNA is TGTGCCAGCAGTTTATCGTACCCCCGCGAAAAACTGTTTTTT. Residues: CASSLSYPREKLFF. Variable domain in full (rest from reference TRBV27 and TRBJ1-4): EAQVTQNPRYLITVTGKKLTVTCSQNMNHEYMSWYRQDPGLGLRQIYYSMNVEVTDKGDVPEGYKVSRKEKRNFPLILESPSPNQTSLYFCASSLSYPREKLFFGSGTQLSVL.

The V gene is TRBV7-8, the J gene TRBJ2-7; TRBD1 aligns across 8 bases. The CDR3 loop spans 14 amino acids. Germline-derived CDR1 and CDR2 are SGHVS and FQNEAQ. V lost 5 bases and J lost 3; bases outside the gene matches: 6. The DNA for the CDR3 is TGTGCCAGCAGCCGAGACAGGGGCAGCTACGAGCAGTACTTC. Its translation is CASSRDRGSYEQYF. Based on the CDR3 plus reference TRBV7-8 and TRBJ2-7, the full variable domain is GAGVSQSPRYKVAKRGQDVALRCDPISGHVSLFWYQQALGQGPEFLTYFQNEAQLDKSGLPSDRFFAERPEGSVSTLKIQRTQQEDSAVYLCASSRDRGSYEQYFGPGTRLTVT.

The rearrangement links TRBV14 to TRBJ1-2; D not resolved. Germline values: CDR1 SGHDN, CDR2 FVKESK. With 0 bases removed from V and 8 bases from J, the gap between germline ends came to 7 bases. The CDR3 has 12 residues. CDR3 amino acids: CASSQDLGGYTF. The CDR3 nucleotides read TGTGCCAGCAGCCAAGATTTGGGGGGCTACACCTTC.

V is TRBV15 and J is TRBJ2-7; D ambiguous. The CDR3 spans 15 residues. Germline CDR1 reads LNHNV; CDR2 reads YYDKDF (reference sequence). Deletions cut 1 base from V and 4 bases from J, with 14 bases between. As DNA, the CDR3 is TGTGCCACCAGCAGAGGTCTAATTTTGAAGTACGAGCAGTACTTC. Its translation: CATSRGLILKYEQYF.

The genes are TRBV19 and TRBJ1-4; weak D call: TRBD1 (6 bases). V was trimmed by 6 bases and J by 3 bases, leaving 14 bases between them. CDR1 is LNHDA, CDR2 SQIVND, per germline (reference sequence). This CDR3 comprises 15 residues. CDR3 sequence reads: CASSLGDTPNEKLFF. The CDR3 region has the DNA TGTGCCAGTAGCCTTGGGGACACTCCTAATGAAAAACTGTTTTTT.

The chain links TRBV7-9 to TRBJ2-1; TRBD2 aligns across 8 bases. The CDR3 loop spans 14 amino acids. CDR1 is SEHNR and CDR2 is FQNEAQ in the germline V gene (reference sequence). The ends lost 5 bases at V and 6 bases at J; junction bases unmatched: 6. The CDR3 sequence is CASSREGLGNEQFF. The CDR3 DNA reads as TGTGCCAGCAGCCGGGAGGGCCTGGGCAATGAGCAGTTCTTC.